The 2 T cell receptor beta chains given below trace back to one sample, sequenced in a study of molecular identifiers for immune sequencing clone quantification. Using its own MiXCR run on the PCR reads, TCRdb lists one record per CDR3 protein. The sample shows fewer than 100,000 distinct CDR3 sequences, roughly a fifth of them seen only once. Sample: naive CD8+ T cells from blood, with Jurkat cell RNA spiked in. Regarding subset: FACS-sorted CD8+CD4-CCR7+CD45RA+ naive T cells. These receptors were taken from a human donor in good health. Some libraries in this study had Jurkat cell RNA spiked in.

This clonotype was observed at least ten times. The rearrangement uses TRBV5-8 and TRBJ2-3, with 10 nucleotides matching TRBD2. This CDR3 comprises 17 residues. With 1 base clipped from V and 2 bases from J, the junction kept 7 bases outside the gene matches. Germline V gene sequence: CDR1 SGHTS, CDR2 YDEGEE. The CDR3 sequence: CASSLSLAGEYTDTQYF. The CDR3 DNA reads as TGTGCCAGCAGCTTGTCGCTAGCGGGGGAATACACAGATACGCAGTATTTT. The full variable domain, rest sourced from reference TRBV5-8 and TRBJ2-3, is EAGVTQSPTHLIKTRGQQATLRCSPISGHTSVYWYQQALGLGLQFLLWYDEGEERNRGNFPPRFSGRQFPNYSSELNVNALELEDSALYLCASSLSLAGEYTDTQYFGPGTRLTVL.

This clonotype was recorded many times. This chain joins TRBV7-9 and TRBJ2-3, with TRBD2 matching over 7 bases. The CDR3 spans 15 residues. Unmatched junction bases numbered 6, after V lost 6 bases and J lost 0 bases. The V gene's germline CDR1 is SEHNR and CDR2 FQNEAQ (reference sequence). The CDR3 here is CASSGTTSSTDTQYF. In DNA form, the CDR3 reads TGTGCCAGCAGTGGGACTACGTCTAGCACAGATACGCAGTATTTT.